Following are 24 T cell receptor beta chains from one sample sequenced in a study of synovial regulatory T cells in juvenile arthritis. This table comes from immunoSEQ multiplex PCR, and its TCRdb copy is limited to in-frame clones, with some not included. In total, the table holds more than 2,500 clones. Synovial fluid was collected with matched peripheral blood from each patient with active arthritis. Sequenced input: Treg cells from the synovium. All receptors derive from a donor aged 2-35 years with juvenile idiopathic arthritis.

Here the CDR3 reads CASSFMETQYF. V and J are TRBV7-3 and TRBJ2-5; the TCRdb D gene call, TRBD2, has no DNA to confirm it. Germline CDR1 is SGHTA and CDR2 is FQGTGA. The CDR3 spans 11 residues. There is no recorded DNA. The full variable domain, its missing parts supplied by reference TRBV7-3 and TRBJ2-5, is GAGVSQTPSNKVTEKGKYVELRCDPISGHTALYWYRQSLGQGPEFLIYFQGTGAADDSGLPNDRFFAVRPEGSVSTLKIQRTERGDSAVYLCASSFMETQYFGPGTRLLVL.

This rearrangement joins TRBV7-9 to TRBJ2-7. The CDR3 contains 12 residues. The protein alone is recorded here. Germline V lookup: CDR1 SEHNR, CDR2 FQNEAQ (reference sequence). This chain's CDR3 is CASSLDAYEQYF. The full variable domain, its missing parts supplied by reference TRBV7-9 and TRBJ2-7, is DTGVSQNPRHKITKRGQNVTFRCDPISEHNRLYWYRQTLGQGPEFLTYFQNEAQLEKSRLLSDRFSAERPKGSFSTLEIQRTEQGDSAMYLCASSLDAYEQYFGPGTRLTVT.

The genes are TRBV25-1 and TRBJ2-1; TCRdb's D gene call, TRBD2, goes unchecked for lack of DNA. Germline V gene lookup returns CDR1 MGHDK and CDR2 SYGVNS. The CDR3 runs 15 residues. The nucleotide record is missing. The CDR3 protein is CASSVSAGVRNEQFF.

The chain couples TRBV5-4 to TRBJ2-7; checking the TCRdb D call of TRBD2 is not possible without DNA. The length of the CDR3 is 18 residues. No nucleotide data were recorded. Germline V CDR1 and CDR2: SGHNT, YYREEE (reference sequence). The CDR3 region is CASSSRTKSGRAFNEQYF.

The rearrangement uses TRBV7-2 and TRBJ2-7. The CDR3 sequence is 15 residues long. No DNA appears here. The germline V gene has CDR1 SGHTA and CDR2 FQGNSA. CDR3 sequence: CASSSGQSSGGEQYF.

The chain joins TRBV28 to TRBJ2-1; as DNA is missing, the TRBD2 call by TCRdb cannot be tested. The germline V gene encodes CDR1 MDHEN and CDR2 SYDVKM. There are 17 residues in the CDR3. Only the protein is on record. CDR3 in amino acids: CASSLRGGPPLRNEQFF.

V usage is TRBV4-3 and J usage is TRBJ2-2; the D gene TCRdb calls, TRBD1, cannot be checked with no DNA. Germline V gene sequence: CDR1 LGHNA, CDR2 YSLEER. There are 15 residues in the CDR3. DNA is not on record. This CDR3 is CASSQDRTLTGELFF.

The chain carries TRBV5-1 and TRBJ2-2; TCRdb returns TRBD2, unconfirmable since there is no DNA. The CDR3 length is 15 residues. No DNA appears here. Per the germline V gene, CDR1 is SGHRS and CDR2 is YFSETQ. CDR3 residues: CASSYSSGPTGELFF.

This clone registers large by frequency. This chain's CDR3 is CASSSRGGFGGYTF. The rearrangement links TRBV6-5 to TRBJ1-2. Germline CDR1 reads MNHEY; CDR2 reads SVGAGI. The CDR3 spans 14 residues. No DNA has been recorded.

This chain joins TRBV7-2 and TRBJ2-1; TCRdb selects TRBD2, and the lack of DNA leaves this call unchecked. Germline V gene sequence: CDR1 SGHTA, CDR2 FQGNSA. This CDR3 contains 14 residues. DNA for this receptor is not on file. The CDR3 protein is CASSSGLASDEQFF.

The chain links TRBV21-1 to TRBJ2-7; TCRdb's D gene call, TRBD1, goes unchecked for lack of DNA. TRBV21-1 is recorded as a pseudogene. The CDR3 covers 20 residues. DNA is not recorded here. CDR3 residues: CASSKALRVRRFLPFYEQYF.

The chain employs TRBV21-1 and TRBJ2-1. TRBV21-1 is a pseudogene. The CDR3 consists of 16 residues. No DNA accompanies this entry. CDR3 sequence: CASSVSLHHSDNEQFF.

V gene TRBV6-6 combines with J gene TRBJ2-1; TCRdb gives TRBD2 as the D gene, but with no DNA this cannot be confirmed. Germline V gene sequence: CDR1 MNHNY, CDR2 SVGAGI (reference sequence). The CDR3 consists of 11 residues. Only the protein is available. This CDR3 is CASSSGYEQFF.

The rearrangement joins TRBV10-3 to TRBJ1-1; no DNA is available, so the TRBD1 call from TCRdb remains unchecked. The CDR3 spans 13 residues. DNA was not recorded. Germline V gene data show CDR1 as ENHRY and CDR2 as SYGVKD. The CDR3 region is CAISDDRAAEAFF.

This clone is classed as medium-sized by frequency. CDR3 region: CAWSVAHYMRQGGSGSYGYTF. The chain is built from TRBV30 and TRBJ1-2; TCRdb proposes TRBD1, but this gene call is untestable without DNA. CDR1 and CDR2 (germline): GTSNPN, SVGIG (reference sequence). The CDR3 spans 21 residues. Nucleotide data are not available.

V is TRBV7-8 and J is TRBJ1-1; TCRdb lists TRBD1, though no DNA is available to test this call. Germline CDR1 and CDR2: SGHVS and FQNEAQ. The CDR3 runs 14 residues. The nucleotide record is missing. The CDR3: CASSPRVVTSEAFF.

CDR3 sequence reads: CASSQMPQGSNQPQHF. The V and J genes are TRBV5-1 and TRBJ1-5; as DNA is missing, the TRBD1 call by TCRdb cannot be tested. The CDR3 is 16 amino acids. Only the protein sequence is given. Germline-derived CDR1 and CDR2 are SGHRS and YFSETQ.

The CDR3 sequence: CASSPRTVLSYEQYF. The chain recombines TRBV7-9 with TRBJ2-7; lacking DNA, the TRBD1 call made by TCRdb goes unchecked. The CDR3 is 15 residues long. Only the protein is available. The germline CDR1 and CDR2 sequences are SEHNR and FQNEAQ (reference sequence).

By frequency, this clone registers medium-sized. The chain combines TRBV6-1 with TRBJ2-1. Germline lookup yields CDR1 MNHNS and CDR2 SASEGT. The CDR3 extends over 14 amino acids. No DNA accompanies this entry. CDR3 in amino acids: CASSEVRFWNEQFF.

The V call is TRBV6-5, the J call TRBJ1-5; TCRdb proposes TRBD1, but this gene call is untestable without DNA. The CDR3 sequence is 15 residues long. The coding DNA is unavailable. Germline V lookup: CDR1 MNHEY, CDR2 SVGAGI. The CDR3 here is CASRGTGGGDQPQHF.

The CDR3 sequence is CASSLAWTSGRARGGELFF. V and J are TRBV7-8 and TRBJ2-2; the TCRdb D gene call, TRBD2, has no DNA to confirm it. CDR1 and CDR2 from the germline V gene are SGHVS and FQNEAQ. This CDR3 has 19 amino acids. The coding DNA is unavailable.

This chain uses TRBV7-2 with TRBJ1-1; without DNA, the TCRdb call of TRBD1 cannot be checked. Germline CDR1 is SGHTA and CDR2 is FQGNSA. The CDR3 has 15 residues. No DNA sequence is on record. The chain's CDR3 is CASSLPPGQRVEAFF.

The V gene is TRBV7-6, the J gene TRBJ2-6; TCRdb outputs TRBD2, but without DNA this stays unchecked. Germline-derived CDR1 and CDR2 are SGHVS and FNYEAQ. There are 21 residues in the CDR3. No DNA is listed. CDR3 protein: CASSPGYVKAGDYSGANVLTF.

CDR3: CASSQGGLFYEQYF. The chain combines TRBV4-3 with TRBJ2-7; the TRBD1 assignment by TCRdb is unverifiable without DNA. This CDR3 is 14 amino acids long. No nucleotide data were recorded. Looked up from germline, CDR1 is LGHNA and CDR2 is YSLEER.